This T cell receptor (beta chain) appears in the sequencing data of a study of CD8+ T cells in alopecia areata. Reverse transcribed after extraction, RNA yielded cDNA as the sequencing template. TCRdb's table, derived via immunoSEQ multiplex PCR, lists solely in-frame clones and lacks some. The repertoire holds around 50,000 clones, approximately 96% seen once, with more than 25% in the top ten. This CDR3 spans 14 amino acids. Per the germline V gene, CDR1 is MGHRA and CDR2 is YSYEKL. Trimming pared 5 bases from V and 0 bases from J, leaving 11 bases between. The TCR comes from a human donor with alopecia areata. The input for sequencing was CD8+ T cells sorted from blood, taken at week 0. The chain has TRBV4-1 and TRBJ2-7, with D possibly called TRBD1 or TRBD2 (5 bases each). The CDR3: CASSVRGPSYEQYF. The CDR3 nucleotides read TGCGCCAGCAGCGTCCGGGGCCCCTCCTACGAGCAGTACTTC.